The T cell receptor beta chain under discussion was sequenced for a study of early T cells in non-severe SARS-CoV-2 infection. In its sample, this clonotype was seen a few times. V gave up 3 bases and J gave up 0 bases, with 5 bases separating them. Germline CDR1 and CDR2: KGHSH and LQKENI. The CDR3 loop spans 13 amino acids. TCRdb redid the calling of the 5' RACE reads with MiXCR, one entry per CDR3 protein. Of over 70,000 distinct CDR3 sequences in the sample, approximately 15% were seen once. The receptor's source is an adult who was a healthcare worker with PCR-confirmed SARS-CoV-2 infection or an uninfected control (not recorded which). V usage is TRBV18 and J usage is TRBJ1-2; D remains unclear. Sequenced sample: whole blood. The CDR3 DNA is TGTGCCAGCTCACCCGCGGCTAACTATGGCTACACCTTC. This translates into CASSPAANYGYTF.